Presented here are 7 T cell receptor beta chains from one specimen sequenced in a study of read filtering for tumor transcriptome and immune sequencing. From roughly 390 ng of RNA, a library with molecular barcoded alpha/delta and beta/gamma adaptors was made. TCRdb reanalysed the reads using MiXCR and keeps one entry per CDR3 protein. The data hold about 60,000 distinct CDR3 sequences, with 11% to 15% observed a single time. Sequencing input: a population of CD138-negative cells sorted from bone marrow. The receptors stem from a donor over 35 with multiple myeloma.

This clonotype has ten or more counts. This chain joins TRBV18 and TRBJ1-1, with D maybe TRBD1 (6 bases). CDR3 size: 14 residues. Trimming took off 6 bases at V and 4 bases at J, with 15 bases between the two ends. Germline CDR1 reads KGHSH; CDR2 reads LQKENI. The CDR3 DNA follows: TGTGCCAGCTCCCCAATCCAGGGGACCACTGAAGCTTTCTTT. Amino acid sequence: CASSPIQGTTEAFF.

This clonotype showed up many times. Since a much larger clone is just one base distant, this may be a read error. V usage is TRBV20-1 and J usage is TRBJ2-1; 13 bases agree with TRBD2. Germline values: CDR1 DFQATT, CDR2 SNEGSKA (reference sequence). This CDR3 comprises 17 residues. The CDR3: CSAVGLAGLTPYNGQFF. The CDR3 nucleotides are TGCAGTGCTGTGGGACTAGCGGGATTAACCCCCTACAATGGGCAGTTCTTC.

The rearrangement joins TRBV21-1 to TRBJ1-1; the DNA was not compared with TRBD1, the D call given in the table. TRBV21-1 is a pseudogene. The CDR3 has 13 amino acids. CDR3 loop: CASSKRGQLEAFF. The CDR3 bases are TGTGCCAGCAGCAAAAGGGGGCAGCTTGAAGCTTTCTTT.

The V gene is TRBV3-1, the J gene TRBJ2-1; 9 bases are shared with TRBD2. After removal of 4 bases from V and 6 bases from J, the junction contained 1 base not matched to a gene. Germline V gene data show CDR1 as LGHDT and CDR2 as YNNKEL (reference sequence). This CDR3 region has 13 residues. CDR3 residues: CASSRSGSNEQFF. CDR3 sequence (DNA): TGTGCCAGCAGCCGTAGCGGGAGCAATGAGCAGTTCTTC.

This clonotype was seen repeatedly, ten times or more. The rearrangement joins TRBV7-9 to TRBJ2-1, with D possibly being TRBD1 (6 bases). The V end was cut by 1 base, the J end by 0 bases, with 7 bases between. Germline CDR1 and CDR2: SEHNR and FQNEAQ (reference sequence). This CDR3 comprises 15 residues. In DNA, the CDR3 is TGTGCCAGCAGCTTAGAGGACAGCTCCTACAATGAGCAGTTCTTC. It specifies CASSLEDSSYNEQFF.

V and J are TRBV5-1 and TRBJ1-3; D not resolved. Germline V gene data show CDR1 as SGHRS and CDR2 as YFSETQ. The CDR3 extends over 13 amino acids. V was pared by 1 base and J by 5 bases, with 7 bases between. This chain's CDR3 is CASSLSTRNTIYF. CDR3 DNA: TGCGCCAGCAGCTTGTCCACCCGAAACACCATATATTTT.

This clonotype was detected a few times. This chain's CDR3 is CASSLAGTSLINNEQFF. CDR3 sequence (DNA): TGTGCCAGCAGCTTAGCGGGGACTAGCCTAATCAACAATGAGCAGTTCTTC. The chain recombines TRBV7-9 with TRBJ2-1; 9 positions agree with TRBD2. V lost 0 bases, J lost 5 bases, and 8 bases stayed unmatched. The CDR3 has 17 residues. Germline V lookup: CDR1 SEHNR, CDR2 FQNEAQ (reference sequence).